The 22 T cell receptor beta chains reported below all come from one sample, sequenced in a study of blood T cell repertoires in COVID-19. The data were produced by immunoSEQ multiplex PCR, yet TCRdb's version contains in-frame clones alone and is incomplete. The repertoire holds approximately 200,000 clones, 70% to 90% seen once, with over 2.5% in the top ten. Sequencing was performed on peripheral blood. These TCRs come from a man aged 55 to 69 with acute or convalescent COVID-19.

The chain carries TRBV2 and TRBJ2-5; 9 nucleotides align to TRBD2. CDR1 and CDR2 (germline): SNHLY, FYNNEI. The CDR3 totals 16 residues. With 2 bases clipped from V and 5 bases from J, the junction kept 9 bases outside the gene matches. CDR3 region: CASSEIAGDAGETQYF. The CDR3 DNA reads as TGTGCCAGCAGTGAAATAGCGGGAGACGCGGGGGAGACCCAGTACTTC.

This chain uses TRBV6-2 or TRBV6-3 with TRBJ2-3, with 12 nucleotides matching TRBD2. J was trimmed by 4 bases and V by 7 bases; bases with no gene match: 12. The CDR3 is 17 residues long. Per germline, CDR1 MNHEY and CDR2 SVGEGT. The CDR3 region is CASTPTPSGRGADTQYF. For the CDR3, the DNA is TGTGCCAGCACCCCAACTCCTAGCGGGAGGGGCGCAGATACGCAGTATTTT.

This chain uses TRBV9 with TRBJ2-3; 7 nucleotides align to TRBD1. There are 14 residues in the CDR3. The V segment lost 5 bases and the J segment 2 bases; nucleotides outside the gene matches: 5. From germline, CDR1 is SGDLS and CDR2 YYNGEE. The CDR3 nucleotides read TGTGCCAGCAGTATAGGGGGCCTCACAGATACGCAGTATTTT. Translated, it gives CASSIGGLTDTQYF.

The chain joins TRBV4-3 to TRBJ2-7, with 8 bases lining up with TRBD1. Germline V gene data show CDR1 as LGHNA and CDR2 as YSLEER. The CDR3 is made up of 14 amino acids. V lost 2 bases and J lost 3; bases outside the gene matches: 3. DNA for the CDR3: TGCGCCAGCAGCCAACGACAGGGGTACTACGAGCAGTACTTC. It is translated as CASSQRQGYYEQYF.

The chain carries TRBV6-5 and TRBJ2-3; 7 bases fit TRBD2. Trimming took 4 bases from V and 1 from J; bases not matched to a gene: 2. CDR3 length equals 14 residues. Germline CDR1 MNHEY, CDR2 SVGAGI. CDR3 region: CASSWAGGTDTQYF. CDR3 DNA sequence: TGTGCCAGCAGTTGGGCGGGGGGCACAGATACGCAGTATTTT.

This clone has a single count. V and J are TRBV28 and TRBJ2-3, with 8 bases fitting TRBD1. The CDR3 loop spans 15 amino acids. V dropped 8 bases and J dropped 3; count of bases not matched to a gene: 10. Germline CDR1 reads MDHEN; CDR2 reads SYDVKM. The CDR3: CASSRVQGATDTQYF. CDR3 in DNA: TGTGCCAGCTCTAGGGTCCAGGGGGCTACAGATACGCAGTATTTT.

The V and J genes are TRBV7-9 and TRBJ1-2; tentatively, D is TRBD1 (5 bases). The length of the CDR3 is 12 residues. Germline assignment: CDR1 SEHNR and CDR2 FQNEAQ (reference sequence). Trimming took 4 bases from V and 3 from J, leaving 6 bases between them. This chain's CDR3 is CASSSTDYGYTF. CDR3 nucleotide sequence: TGTGCCAGCAGCTCGACAGACTATGGCTACACCTTC.

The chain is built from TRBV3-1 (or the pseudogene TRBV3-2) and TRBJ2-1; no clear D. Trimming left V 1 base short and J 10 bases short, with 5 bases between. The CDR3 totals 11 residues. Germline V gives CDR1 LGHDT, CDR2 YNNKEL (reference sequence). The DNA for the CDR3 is TGTGCCAGCAGCCAAGGGCTGGAGCAGTTCTTC. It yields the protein CASSQGLEQFF.

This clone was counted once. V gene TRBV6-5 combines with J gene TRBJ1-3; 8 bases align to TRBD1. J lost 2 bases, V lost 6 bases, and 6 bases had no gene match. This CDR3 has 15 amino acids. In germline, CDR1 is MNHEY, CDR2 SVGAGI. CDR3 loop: CASRAVQGAGNTIYF. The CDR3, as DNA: TGTGCCAGCAGGGCGGTACAGGGGGCTGGAAACACCATATATTTT.

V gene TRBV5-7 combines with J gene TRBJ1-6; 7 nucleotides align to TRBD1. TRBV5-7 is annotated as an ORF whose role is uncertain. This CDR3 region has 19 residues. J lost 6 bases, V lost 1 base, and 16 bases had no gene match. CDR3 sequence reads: CASSLKGPTGAVGNSPLHF. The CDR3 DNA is TGTGCCAGCAGCTTGAAAGGACCAACAGGGGCTGTGGGTAATTCACCCCTCCACTTT.

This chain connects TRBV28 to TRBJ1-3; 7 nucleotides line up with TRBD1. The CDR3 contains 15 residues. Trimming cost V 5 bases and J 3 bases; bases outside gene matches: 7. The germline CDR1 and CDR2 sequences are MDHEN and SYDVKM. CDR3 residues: CASSAGGGRGNTIYF. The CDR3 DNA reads TGTGCCAGCAGTGCAGGGGGTGGGCGTGGAAACACCATATATTTT.

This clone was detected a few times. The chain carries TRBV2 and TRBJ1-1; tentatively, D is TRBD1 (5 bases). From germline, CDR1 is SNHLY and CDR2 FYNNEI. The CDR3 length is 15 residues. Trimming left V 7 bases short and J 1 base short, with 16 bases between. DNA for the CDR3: TGTGCCAGCAAGGGGAGGGTGCTTGGGAACACTGAAGCTTTCTTT. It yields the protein CASKGRVLGNTEAFF.

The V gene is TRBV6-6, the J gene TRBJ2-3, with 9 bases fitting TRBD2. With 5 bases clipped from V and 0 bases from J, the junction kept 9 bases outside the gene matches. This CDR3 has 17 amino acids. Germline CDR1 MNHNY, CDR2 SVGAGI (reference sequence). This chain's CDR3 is CASSRFSGGVSTDTQYF. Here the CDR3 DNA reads TGTGCCAGCAGTCGATTTAGCGGGGGAGTCAGCACAGATACGCAGTATTTT.

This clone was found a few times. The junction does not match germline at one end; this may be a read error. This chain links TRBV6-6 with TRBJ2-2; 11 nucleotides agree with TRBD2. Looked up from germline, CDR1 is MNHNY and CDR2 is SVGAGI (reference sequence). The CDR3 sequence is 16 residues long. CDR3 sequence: CATTFLAGGNSGELFF. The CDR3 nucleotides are TGTGCCACGACCTTCTTAGCGGGAGGGAACAGCGGGGAGCTGTTTTTT.

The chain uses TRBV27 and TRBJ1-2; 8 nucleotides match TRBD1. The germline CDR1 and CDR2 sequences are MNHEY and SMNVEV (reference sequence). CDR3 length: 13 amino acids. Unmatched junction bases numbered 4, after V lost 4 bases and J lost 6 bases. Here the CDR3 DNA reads TGTGCCAGCAGTTCTGACAGGGGAGATGGCTACACCTTC. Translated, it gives CASSSDRGDGYTF.

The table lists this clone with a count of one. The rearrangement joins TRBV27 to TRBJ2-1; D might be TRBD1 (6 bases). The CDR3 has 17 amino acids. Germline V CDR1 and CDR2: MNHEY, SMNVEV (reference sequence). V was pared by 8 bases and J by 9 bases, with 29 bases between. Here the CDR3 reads CASLRLNRQAPWGEQFF. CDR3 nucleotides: TGTGCCAGCCTAAGACTCAACCGACAGGCCCCCTGGGGTGAGCAGTTCTTC.

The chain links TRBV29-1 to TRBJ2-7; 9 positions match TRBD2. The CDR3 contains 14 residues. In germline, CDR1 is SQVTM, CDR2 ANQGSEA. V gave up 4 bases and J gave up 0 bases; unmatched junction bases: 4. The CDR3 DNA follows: TGCAGCGTTGCGGGCGGGAGGGTCTCCTACGAGCAGTACTTC. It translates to CSVAGGRVSYEQYF.

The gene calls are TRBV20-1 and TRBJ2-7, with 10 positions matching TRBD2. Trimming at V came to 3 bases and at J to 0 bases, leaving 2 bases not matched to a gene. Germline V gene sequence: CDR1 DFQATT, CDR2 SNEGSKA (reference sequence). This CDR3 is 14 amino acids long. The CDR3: CSASSGRSSYEQYF. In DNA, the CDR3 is TGCAGTGCTAGTAGCGGGAGGTCCTCCTACGAGCAGTACTTC.

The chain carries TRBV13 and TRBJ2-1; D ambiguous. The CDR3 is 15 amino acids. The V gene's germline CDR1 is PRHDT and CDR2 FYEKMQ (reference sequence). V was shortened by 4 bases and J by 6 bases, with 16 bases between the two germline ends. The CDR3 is CASSSNRVRLNEQFF. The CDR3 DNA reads TGTGCCAGCAGCTCGAACCGGGTCCGACTCAATGAGCAGTTCTTC.

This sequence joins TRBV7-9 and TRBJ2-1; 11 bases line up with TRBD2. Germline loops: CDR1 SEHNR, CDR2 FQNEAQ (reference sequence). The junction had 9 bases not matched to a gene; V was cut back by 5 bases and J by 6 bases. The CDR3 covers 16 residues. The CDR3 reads CASSALGLAGPNEQFF. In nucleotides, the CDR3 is TGTGCCAGCAGCGCCCTAGGACTAGCGGGCCCCAATGAGCAGTTCTTC. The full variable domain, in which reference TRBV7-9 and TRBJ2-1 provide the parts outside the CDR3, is DTGVSQNPRHKITKRGQNVTFRCDPISEHNRLYWYRQTLGQGPEFLTYFQNEAQLEKSRLLSDRFSAERPKGSFSTLEIQRTEQGDSAMYLCASSALGLAGPNEQFFGPGTRLTVL.

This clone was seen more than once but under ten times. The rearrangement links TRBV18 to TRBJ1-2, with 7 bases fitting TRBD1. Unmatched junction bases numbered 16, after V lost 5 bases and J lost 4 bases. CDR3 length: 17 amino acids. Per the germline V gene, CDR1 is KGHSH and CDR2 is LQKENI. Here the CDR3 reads CASSGSAAAQGVYGYTF. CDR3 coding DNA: TGTGCCAGCTCAGGCTCAGCCGCGGCTCAGGGGGTCTATGGCTACACCTTC.

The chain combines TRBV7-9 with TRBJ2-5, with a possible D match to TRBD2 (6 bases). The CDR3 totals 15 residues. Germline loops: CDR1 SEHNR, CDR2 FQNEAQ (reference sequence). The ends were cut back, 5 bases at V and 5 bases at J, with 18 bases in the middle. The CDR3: CASSEVGLPRETQYF. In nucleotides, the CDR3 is TGTGCCAGCAGCGAAGTGGGACTCCCCCGGGAGACCCAGTACTTC.